These 24 T cell receptor beta chains originate from one sample sequenced in a study of CD8 T cells in ankylosing spondylitis. TCRdb called the 5' RACE reads again in MiXCR, with one record for every CDR3 protein. The repertoire holds 150,000 to 250,000 distinct CDR3 sequences, with roughly 12% as singletons. The sequencing sample was made of blood, either unsorted or a sorted T cell fraction (not recorded which). The origin of the receptors is a male donor with ankylosing spondylitis or in good health (not recorded which).

This clonotype came up many times. The rearrangement links TRBV2 to TRBJ2-1; 7 bases match TRBD1. The CDR3 is 15 residues long. Germline V CDR1 and CDR2: SNHLY, FYNNEI. J gave up 7 bases and V 2 bases, and 8 bases lay outside the gene matches. The CDR3: CASSESQGYRNEQFF. CDR3 in DNA: TGTGCCAGCAGTGAATCACAGGGGTATCGTAATGAGCAGTTCTTC. Filled out from reference TRBV2 and TRBJ2-1, the complete variable domain reads EPEVTQTPSHQVTQMGQEVILRCVPISNHLYFYWYRQILGQKVEFLVSFYNNEISEKSEIFDDQFSVERPDGSNFTLKIRSTKLEDSAMYFCASSESQGYRNEQFFGPGTRLTVL.

The rearrangement joins TRBV5-1 to TRBJ2-7; 7 bases match TRBD1. The CDR3 covers 15 residues. Germline V gene sequence: CDR1 SGHRS, CDR2 YFSETQ. The trim removed 0 bases at V and 3 bases at J, leaving 6 bases unmatched. The CDR3 is CASSLGQGSVYEQYF. The DNA of the CDR3 is TGCGCCAGCAGCTTGGGACAGGGAAGTGTCTACGAGCAGTACTTC.

This clonotype has a handful of counts. The rearrangement uses TRBV4-1 and TRBJ2-7; perhaps D is TRBD1 or TRBD2 (5 bases each). Germline values: CDR1 MGHRA, CDR2 YSYEKL. The ends were cut back, 1 base at V and 4 bases at J, with 17 bases in the middle. The CDR3 is made up of 16 amino acids. The CDR3 protein is CASSQGFSGPYYEQYF. The CDR3 bases are TGCGCCAGCAGCCAAGGTTTCTCGGGGCCCTATTACGAGCAGTACTTC.

This clonotype was detected a few times. The V call is TRBV9, the J call TRBJ2-7; tentatively, D is TRBD2 (5 bases). Germline V CDR1 and CDR2: SGDLS, YYNGEE. There are 12 residues in the CDR3. V gave up 4 bases and J gave up 7 bases, with 12 bases separating them. CDR3 sequence: CASSSSPGEQYF. The CDR3 DNA follows: TGTGCCAGCAGCTCCTCCCCGGGGGAGCAGTACTTC.

This clonotype showed up just a few times. The rearrangement links TRBV30 to TRBJ1-1; tentatively, D is TRBD1 (5 bases). Trimming cost V 0 bases and J 5 bases, with 10 bases left between them. The CDR3 runs 13 residues. The germline gives CDR1 GTSNPN, CDR2 SVGIG (reference sequence). CDR3 sequence reads: CAWSVPGETEAFF. The CDR3 DNA reads as TGTGCCTGGAGTGTACCGGGGGAGACTGAAGCTTTCTTT.

The sample holds a few counts of this clonotype. The chain carries TRBV3-1 and TRBJ2-7; TRBD1 or TRBD2 may be the D gene (6 bases each). The CDR3 runs 15 residues. Germline V lookup: CDR1 LGHDT, CDR2 YNNKEL (reference sequence). V lost 4 bases and J lost 4, with 17 bases in between. CDR3 sequence: CASSLLGQGRYEQYF. CDR3 in DNA: TGTGCCAGCAGCCTGCTGGGGCAGGGGAGGTACGAGCAGTACTTC.

The chain is built from TRBV4-2 and TRBJ2-3; a weak D match, TRBD2 (6 bases). The germline gives CDR1 LGHNA, CDR2 YNFKEQ. This CDR3 is 16 amino acids long. Trimming took 0 bases from V and 1 from J, leaving 11 bases between them. The CDR3 bases are TGTGCCAGCAGCCAAGAATCCGGGGGACGCACAGATACGCAGTATTTT. Amino acids: CASSQESGGRTDTQYF.

This clonotype was counted many times. The chain is built from TRBV4-1 and TRBJ2-7; TRBD2 agrees at 7 bases. The CDR3 is 16 residues long. V lost 4 bases to trimming and J lost 2 bases; unmatched junction nucleotides: 11. CDR1 is MGHRA, CDR2 YSYEKL, per germline. The DNA for the CDR3 is TGCGCCAGCAGCCCGTCTAGCGGAGAGACTGCCTACGAGCAGTACTTC. It specifies CASSPSSGETAYEQYF.

This clonotype was detected only a few times. The CDR3 DNA sequence: TGTGCCACCCGTGGACTAGCGGGGGGGAGAGGCAATGAGCAGTTCTTC. Its protein is CATRGLAGGRGNEQFF. The rearrangement uses TRBV7-2 and TRBJ2-1; TRBD2 matches 15 bases. The V segment lost 10 bases and the J segment 6 bases; nucleotides outside the gene matches: 10. Per the germline V gene, CDR1 is SGHTA and CDR2 is FQGNSA. The CDR3 loop spans 16 amino acids.

The chain is built from TRBV6-1 and TRBJ2-6; TRBD2 is a possible D gene (5 bases). Germline assignment: CDR1 MNHNS and CDR2 SASEGT. Deletions cut 2 bases from V and 8 bases from J, with 16 bases between. There are 16 residues in the CDR3. The DNA for the CDR3 is TGTGCCAGCAGTGAACCGGTCGGGGTGGGTCCCAACGTCCTGACTTTC. This gives the protein CASSEPVGVGPNVLTF.

This clonotype turned up a few times. V gene TRBV5-1 combines with J gene TRBJ1-2, with D possibly matching TRBD1 (5 bases). CDR3 length: 17 residues. Trimming took off 0 bases at V and 4 bases at J, with 19 bases between the two ends. Looked up from germline, CDR1 is SGHRS and CDR2 is YFSETQ. CDR3 bases: TGCGCCAGCAGCTTGGTTGTAGTAGGGGACGCGACCTATGGCTACACCTTC. Translating gives CASSLVVVGDATYGYTF. Using reference TRBV5-1 and TRBJ1-2 for the parts outside the CDR3, the full variable domain is KAGVTQTPRYLIKTRGQQVTLSCSPISGHRSVSWYQQTPGQGLQFLFEYFSETQRNKGNFPGRFSGRQFSNSRSEMNVSTLELGDSALYLCASSLVVVGDATYGYTFGSGTRLTVV.

In this sample, this clonotype turned up many times. V is TRBV5-6 and J is TRBJ1-2; D gene ambiguous. This CDR3 contains 18 residues. V lost 0 bases to trimming and J lost 0 bases, with 18 bases between them. CDR1 is SGHDT, CDR2 YYEEEE, per germline. The CDR3 DNA is TGTGCCAGCAGCTTGGATGGTTCCACGGGAATGGCTAACTATGGCTACACCTTC. This gives the protein CASSLDGSTGMANYGYTF.

This clonotype turned up a few times. The CDR3 DNA follows: TGTGCCAGCAGCTTAGATCTGGGGGGGAGCTACAATGAGCAGTTCTTC. Its protein product is CASSLDLGGSYNEQFF. The chain couples TRBV11-2 to TRBJ2-1, with 7 positions matching TRBD2. Per germline, CDR1 SGHAT and CDR2 FQNNGV. V lost 0 bases and J lost 3; bases outside the gene matches: 5. The CDR3 is made up of 16 amino acids. Combining the CDR3 with reference TRBV11-2 and TRBJ2-1 gives the whole variable domain EAGVAQSPRYKIIEKRQSVAFWCNPISGHATLYWYQQILGQGPKLLIQFQNNGVVDDSQLPKDRFSAERLKGVDSTLKIQPAKLEDSAVYLCASSLDLGGSYNEQFFGPGTRLTVL.

The chain couples TRBV6-6 to TRBJ2-1; 7 bases map to TRBD2. The CDR3 has 13 amino acids. J was trimmed by 6 bases and V by 8 bases; bases with no gene match: 7. CDR1 and CDR2 from the germline V gene are MNHNY and SVGAGI (reference sequence). CDR3 residues: CASRSGGGNEQFF. The CDR3, as DNA: TGTGCCAGCCGCTCTGGGGGGGGCAATGAGCAGTTCTTC.

This clonotype was observed many times. The chain uses TRBV25-1 and TRBJ1-4, with 9 bases lining up with TRBD1. Looked up from germline, CDR1 is MGHDK and CDR2 is SYGVNS. The CDR3 extends over 15 amino acids. Unmatched junction bases numbered 7, after V lost 4 bases and J lost 7 bases. CDR3 residues: CASSASGTGREKLFF. CDR3 DNA: TGTGCCAGCAGTGCCTCCGGGACAGGGCGTGAAAAACTGTTTTTT.

This clonotype was found a few times. This sequence joins TRBV6-5 and TRBJ2-2; D remains ambiguous. The V gene lost 0 bases and the J gene lost 3 bases, with 11 bases spanning the gap. CDR3 length: 16 residues. CDR1 is MNHEY, CDR2 SVGAGI, per germline. In DNA form, the CDR3 reads TGTGCCAGCAGTTACTCGAACGGAATTTACACCGGGGAGCTGTTTTTT. Amino acid sequence: CASSYSNGIYTGELFF.

This clonotype was detected a few times. A much bigger clone sits one base away, suggesting this may be a read error. The V and J genes are TRBV12-5 and TRBJ1-2; perhaps TRBD1 as D (5 bases). Germline assignment: CDR1 LGHNT and CDR2 FRNRAP. The CDR3 has 15 residues. V was trimmed by 1 base and J by 2 bases, leaving 11 bases between them. CDR3 nucleotide sequence: TGTGCTAGTGGTTTGGCCCCCCCAGGGAACTATGGCTACACCTTC. Protein product: CASGLAPPGNYGYTF.

This chain uses TRBV4-1 with TRBJ1-2; D call uncertain. Looked up from germline, CDR1 is MGHRA and CDR2 is YSYEKL. The CDR3 contains 15 residues. The ends were cut back, 4 bases at V and 2 bases at J, with 14 bases in the middle. In nucleotides, the CDR3 is TGCGCCAGCAGCCCCTACGTCCAGCAAAACTATGGCTACACCTTC. Protein sequence: CASSPYVQQNYGYTF.

The chain carries TRBV25-1 and TRBJ1-1; no firm D call. V gave up 7 bases and J gave up 2 bases, with 8 bases separating them. Germline values: CDR1 MGHDK, CDR2 SYGVNS. The CDR3 runs 12 residues. DNA of the CDR3: TGTGCCAGCAAGAGGGATAACACTGAAGCTTTCTTT. Amino acids: CASKRDNTEAFF.

Only a few counts were recorded for this clonotype. The chain employs TRBV11-2 and TRBJ2-5; D unclear. The CDR3 is made up of 12 amino acids. Germline V lookup: CDR1 SGHAT, CDR2 FQNNGV. With 3 bases removed from V and 4 bases from J, the gap between germline ends came to 6 bases. This chain's CDR3 is CASSLTGETQYF. In DNA, the CDR3 is TGTGCCAGCAGCTTGACCGGAGAGACCCAGTACTTC. Filled out from reference TRBV11-2 and TRBJ2-5, the complete variable domain reads EAGVAQSPRYKIIEKRQSVAFWCNPISGHATLYWYQQILGQGPKLLIQFQNNGVVDDSQLPKDRFSAERLKGVDSTLKIQPAKLEDSAVYLCASSLTGETQYFGPGTRLLVL.

The chain employs TRBV20-1 and TRBJ2-5; 10 bases are a match to TRBD1. Germline CDR1 and CDR2: DFQATT and SNEGSKA (reference sequence). The trim removed 2 bases at V and 5 bases at J, leaving 2 bases unmatched. The CDR3 is 13 amino acids. As DNA, the CDR3 is TGCAGTGCTAGATTGGGACAGGGGGAGACCCAGTACTTC. Encoded protein: CSARLGQGETQYF.

A few counts support this clonotype. The chain joins TRBV4-1 to TRBJ2-7; 9 bases line up with TRBD2. The CDR3 has 15 amino acids. Losses at the gene ends were 3 bases for V and 1 base for J; bases not matched to a gene: 4. The germline gives CDR1 MGHRA, CDR2 YSYEKL. The chain's CDR3 is CASSHSSGSSYEQYF. In DNA form, the CDR3 reads TGCGCCAGCAGCCACAGTAGCGGGAGTTCCTACGAGCAGTACTTC.

This clonotype was seen more than once but under ten times. The chain employs TRBV3-1 and TRBJ2-1; the match to TRBD2 covers 12 bases. Germline CDR1 LGHDT, CDR2 YNNKEL (reference sequence). This CDR3 is 18 amino acids long. The V and J ends lost 1 base and 8 bases, in that order; junction bases with no gene match: 12. CDR3 in DNA: TGTGCCAGCAGCCAAGCGCCCACTAGCGGGAGGATATATTATGAGCAGTTCTTC. It specifies CASSQAPTSGRIYYEQFF.

This clonotype showed up just a few times. The genes are TRBV6-4 and TRBJ2-1; TRBD2 agrees at 10 bases. The trim removed 5 bases at V and 7 bases at J, leaving 5 bases unmatched. In germline, CDR1 is MRHNA, CDR2 SNTAGT. The CDR3 consists of 14 residues. The CDR3 here is CASSPSGGANEQFF. CDR3 sequence (DNA): TGTGCCAGCAGTCCAAGCGGGGGGGCGAATGAGCAGTTCTTC.